Sequencing of this T cell receptor beta chain was carried out in a study of blood T cell repertoires in COVID-19. Study summary: COVID-19 samples from acute and convalescent phases originated in the United States, Italy and Spain. From T cells, B-cell-depleted T cells, or PBMCs came the material, which was cDNA or gDNA.

Produced via immunoSEQ multiplex PCR; TCRdb's table is partial and in-frame only. The sample yields roughly 40,000 clones, around 90% seen once. CDR1 is MNHEY, CDR2 SVGAGI, per germline. The germline V and J ends were trimmed by 6 bases and 10 bases, with 19 bases remaining between them. This CDR3 comprises 14 residues. The sequence derives from a woman between 35 and 50 years old with acute or convalescent COVID-19. Sequencing was performed on peripheral blood. The gene calls are TRBV6-5 and TRBJ2-1; perhaps TRBD2 as D (7 bases). The CDR3 coding sequence is TGTGCCAGCAGCCGTTCGCGGGGGCCGGGCGAGCAGTTCTTC. This encodes CASSRSRGPGEQFF.